Presented here are 3 T cell receptor beta chains from one specimen sequenced in a study of blood T cell repertoires in COVID-19 (TCRdb year 2020). Library prep was done by the immunoSEQ multiplex PCR assay. In TCRdb, the immuneACCESS table is reduced to in-frame sequences with V and J assigned. These tables do not hold every clone; where another copy was compared, an unresolved V gene accounts for under half, and the others remain unexplained. In this sample the table shows over 250,000 clones, roughly nine tenths of which occur a single time. Around a tenth of the sample comes from the top ten. Sequencing input: peripheral blood. Source of these receptors: a man aged 35 to 55 who had recovered from COVID-19.

The V and J genes are TRBV27 and TRBJ2-1; weak D call: TRBD2 (5 bases). Germline V gene sequence: CDR1 MNHEY, CDR2 SMNVEV (reference sequence). V lost 6 bases and J lost 13, with 13 bases in between. The CDR3 covers 11 residues. CDR3 sequence (DNA): TGTGCCAGCAGCCTAGGAGGCCCCCAGTTCTTC. It translates to CASSLGGPQFF.

The chain uses TRBV5-1 and TRBJ1-4; 8 bases agree with TRBD1. The CDR3 runs to 15 residues. Germline V gives CDR1 SGHRS, CDR2 YFSETQ. V shed 4 bases and J 3 bases; nucleotides not matched to a gene: 5. Written as DNA, the CDR3 is TGCGCCAGCAGCACCAACAGGGGGGCTAATGAAAAACTGTTTTTT. Amino acid sequence: CASSTNRGANEKLFF.

CDR3: CASSFFGGEGQGPYEQYF. CDR3 in DNA: TGTGCCAGCAGCTTTTTCGGAGGCGAGGGACAGGGTCCCTACGAGCAGTACTTC. The chain joins TRBV7-9 to TRBJ2-7; 9 bases align to TRBD1. The CDR3 loop spans 18 amino acids. Germline V gene data show CDR1 as SEHNR and CDR2 as FQNEAQ (reference sequence). Trimming cost V 3 bases and J 2 bases; bases outside gene matches: 14.